Presented here are 15 T cell receptor beta chains from one specimen sequenced in a study of blood T cell repertoires in COVID-19 (dated by TCRdb to about 2020). Libraries were prepared through the immunoSEQ multiplex PCR assay. TCRdb limited this immuneACCESS table to in-frame rearrangements with V and J called. A share of clones is missing; checked studies link under half to unresolved V genes, and the rest is unexplained. This sample is represented by 95,000 to 110,000 clones; approximately 80% of them were singletons. More than 10% of the sample belongs to the ten largest clones. Sequencing used peripheral blood. These receptors all come from a human donor in a cohort sampled during active COVID-19.

The chain employs TRBV28 and TRBJ1-4; 7 positions match TRBD1. V lost 7 bases and J lost 0; bases outside the gene matches: 2. CDR1 MDHEN and CDR2 SYDVKM come from the germline V gene. This CDR3 region has 14 residues. DNA of the CDR3: TGTGCCAGCACCCAGGGGGCAACTAATGAAAAACTGTTTTTT. It codes for CASTQGATNEKLFF.

In its sample, this clone was seen once. J is TRBJ1-3 and V is TRBV10-3, with TRBD1 as a possible D gene (5 bases). The CDR3 loop spans 16 amino acids. The V gene's germline CDR1 is ENHRY and CDR2 SYGVKD. V dropped 2 bases and J dropped 0 bases, with 11 bases sitting between them. DNA for the CDR3: TGTGCCATCAGTGAGCCCCCAGGGATCTCTGGAAACACCATATATTTT. Translating it yields CAISEPPGISGNTIYF.

The rearrangement joins TRBV4-2 to TRBJ1-1; a weak D match, TRBD1 (6 bases). The germline CDR1 and CDR2 sequences are LGHNA and YNFKEQ. This CDR3 is built from 13 residues. V lost 0 bases and J 11 bases, leaving 13 bases between the germline ends. The CDR3 DNA is TGTGCCAGCAGCCAAGATCAGGGGTTGAGTGCTTTCTTT. It specifies CASSQDQGLSAFF.

DNA of the CDR3: TGTGCCAGCAGCGTTACAGGGGAAGGTTCACCCCTCCACTTT. This encodes CASSVTGEGSPLHF. V usage is TRBV7-9 and J usage is TRBJ1-6, with TRBD1 matching over 7 bases. In germline, CDR1 is SEHNR, CDR2 FQNEAQ (reference sequence). V lost 5 bases and J lost 9; bases outside the gene matches: 7. The CDR3 is 14 amino acids.

A note on this clone: In the same sample, other DNA sequences code for this CDR3. This chain joins TRBV18 and TRBJ1-1, with TRBD1 matching over 8 bases. The J segment lost 1 base and the V segment lost 3 bases, leaving 1 base of the junction unmatched. CDR1 and CDR2 from the germline V gene are KGHSH and LQKENI. The CDR3 is made up of 14 amino acids. CDR3: CASSPGTGNTEAFF. CDR3 DNA sequence: TGTGCCAGCTCACCCGGGACAGGGAACACTGAAGCTTTCTTT.

This clone was found a few times. V and J are TRBV2 and TRBJ1-2; no clear D. The CDR3 contains 13 residues. Per the germline V gene, CDR1 is SNHLY and CDR2 is FYNNEI. Trimming shortened V by 4 bases and J by 5 bases, and 11 bases separated the two germline ends. DNA of the CDR3: TGTGCCAGCAGTGGGAGGCAGTTATATGGCTACACCTTC. Its protein is CASSGRQLYGYTF.

The chain has TRBV7-2 and TRBJ2-5; D might be TRBD2 (7 bases). The ends were cut back, 6 bases at V and 1 base at J, with 15 bases in the middle. The CDR3 contains 15 residues. CDR1 is SGHTA and CDR2 is FQGNSA in the germline V gene. As DNA, the CDR3 is TGTGCCAGCAGAATCACGGGGGGCCGCCAAGAGACCCAGTACTTC. This codes for CASRITGGRQETQYF.

The V and J genes are TRBV27 and TRBJ1-5; the D is unclear. CDR3 length: 14 amino acids. V lost 4 bases and J lost 4, with 11 bases in between. The germline V gene has CDR1 MNHEY and CDR2 SMNVEV (reference sequence). Here the CDR3 DNA reads TGTGCCAGCAGTTGGCGGCCGACGAATCAGCCCCAGCATTTT. The encoded protein is CASSWRPTNQPQHF.

This clone turned up a few times. DNA for the CDR3: TGCGCCAGCAGCTTGGGACAGGGGGCCTACGAGCAGTACTTC. Translating gives CASSLGQGAYEQYF. V and J are TRBV5-1 and TRBJ2-7, with 9 bases fitting TRBD1. Trimming at V came to 0 bases and at J to 2 bases, leaving 0 bases not matched to a gene. The CDR3 loop spans 14 amino acids. From germline, CDR1 is SGHRS and CDR2 YFSETQ.

The chain joins TRBV7-6 to TRBJ2-3, with 7 bases lining up with TRBD1. Germline V gene sequence: CDR1 SGHVS, CDR2 FNYEAQ. The CDR3 totals 17 residues. With V trimmed by 4 bases and J by 5 bases, 15 bases remained unmatched. The DNA for the CDR3 is TGTGCCAGCAGCTCCGGGACAGCAAACTCGGCGGGAGATACGCAGTATTTT. The encoded protein is CASSSGTANSAGDTQYF.

This chain connects TRBV5-4 to TRBJ2-1, with 11 bases that match TRBD2. The CDR3 sequence is 16 residues long. V lost 7 bases to trimming and J lost 5 bases; unmatched junction nucleotides: 11. CDR1 and CDR2 from the germline V gene are SGHNT and YYREEE (reference sequence). CDR3 protein: CASLARSGGVNNEQFF. The CDR3 bases are TGTGCCAGCCTCGCTCGTAGCGGGGGGGTTAACAATGAGCAGTTCTTC.

CDR3 region: CASSLRGQANTDTQYF. CDR3 coding DNA: TGTGCCAGCAGCTTAAGAGGGCAGGCCAACACAGATACGCAGTATTTT. The chain combines TRBV7-3 with TRBJ2-3; tentatively, D is TRBD2 (5 bases). CDR3 length equals 16 residues. CDR1 is SGHTA and CDR2 is FQGTGA in the germline V gene. Trimming pared 1 base from V and 2 bases from J, leaving 13 bases between.

This chain links TRBV6-4 with TRBJ2-7, with 9 bases that match TRBD1. This CDR3 is 15 amino acids long. V dropped 0 bases and J dropped 5; count of bases not matched to a gene: 5. CDR1 MRHNA and CDR2 SNTAGT come from the germline V gene. The DNA of the CDR3 is TGTGCCAGCAGTGACTCGACAGGGGGTGTCCACGAGCAGTACTTC. Translated, it gives CASSDSTGGVHEQYF.

J is TRBJ2-1 and V is TRBV7-3; 9 nucleotides line up with TRBD2. The V gene end was trimmed by 2 bases and the J gene end by 3 bases; junction bases not matched to a gene: 2. Germline V gives CDR1 SGHTA, CDR2 FQGTGA. The CDR3 loop spans 15 amino acids. DNA of the CDR3: TGTGCCAGCAGCTTAGCGGGGGGGCTCTACAATGAGCAGTTCTTC. It yields the protein CASSLAGGLYNEQFF.

This chain connects TRBV19 to TRBJ1-5; tentatively, D is TRBD1 (5 bases). V lost 5 bases, J lost 7 bases, and 18 bases lay in between. There are 15 residues in the CDR3. Germline CDR1 LNHDA, CDR2 SQIVND (reference sequence). The chain's CDR3 is CASSGPDSQGQPQHF. CDR3 coding DNA: TGTGCCAGTAGTGGTCCAGACAGCCAGGGACAGCCCCAGCATTTT.